The 20 T cell receptor beta chains below all came from one sample that was sequenced in a study of cytomegalovirus exposure and HLA in healthy donors (dated by TCRdb to 2016 to 2017). Library generation was performed with the immunoSEQ multiplex PCR assay. For the multiplex PCR, a mixture combining 60 forward primers for TCR Vbeta segments and 13 reverse primers for TCR Jbeta segments was used. TCRdb mirrors the immuneACCESS table, restricted to in-frame sequences. Some clones are absent from its copies; in checked studies, under half trace to an unresolved V gene, and the reason for the others is unknown. Present in this sample are 150,000 to 200,000 clones, around 78% of which were seen just once. The ten largest clonotypes hold 1.5% to 2% of the sample. Sequencing was carried out using PBMCs. Receptor source: a man aged 30 to 45 in good health and CMV-seronegative.

The rearrangement links TRBV28 to TRBJ2-5; 13 bases fit TRBD2. Per germline, CDR1 MDHEN and CDR2 SYDVKM. This CDR3 comprises 15 residues. V was clipped by 5 bases and J by 5 bases; unmatched bases: 5. CDR3: CASSKLAGGRETQYF. CDR3 nucleotides: TGTGCCAGCAGTAAACTAGCGGGAGGGAGGGAGACCCAGTACTTC.

The chain employs TRBV18 and TRBJ2-1; D is undetermined. The CDR3 extends over 16 amino acids. Germline V gene sequence: CDR1 KGHSH, CDR2 LQKENI. Trimming left V 0 bases short and J 3 bases short, with 12 bases between. This CDR3 is CASSPPSSPLYNEQFF. The CDR3 nucleotides read TGTGCCAGCTCACCACCGAGCTCCCCCCTCTACAATGAGCAGTTCTTC.

Written as DNA, the CDR3 is TGTGCCAGCTCGGACAGAGCCTTCACCGGGGAGCTGTTTTTT. Translation: CASSDRAFTGELFF. The chain joins TRBV11-3 to TRBJ2-2, with D tentatively TRBD1 (6 bases). The germline gives CDR1 SGHNT, CDR2 YENEEA. The CDR3 is 14 residues long. V was clipped by 8 bases and J by 4 bases, with 14 bases between them.

This chain connects TRBV7-9 to TRBJ2-2; 10 bases map to TRBD2. Trimming at V came to 1 base and at J to 2 bases, leaving 4 bases not matched to a gene. This CDR3 spans 17 amino acids. Germline CDR1 reads SEHNR; CDR2 reads FQNEAQ (reference sequence). The CDR3 sequence: CASSLGGTSENTGELFF. The CDR3 DNA is TGTGCCAGCAGCTTAGGGGGGACTAGCGAAAACACCGGGGAGCTGTTTTTT.

This rearrangement joins TRBV10-3 to TRBJ2-1, with 10 positions matching TRBD2. The V and J ends lost 10 bases and 8 bases, in that order; junction bases with no gene match: 26. Germline loops: CDR1 ENHRY, CDR2 SYGVKD. This CDR3 has 19 amino acids. CDR3 nucleotide sequence: TGTGCCACCGCAGGGCGCGGGGACCAAGCGGGAGGGCCTTTGGATGAGCAGTTCTTC. As protein: CATAGRGDQAGGPLDEQFF.

The gene calls are TRBV11-2 and TRBJ2-5; no firm D call. Germline V gene lookup returns CDR1 SGHAT and CDR2 FQNNGV. The CDR3 consists of 13 residues. V lost 3 bases and J lost 5, with 10 bases in between. CDR3 protein: CASSLGSRETQYF. The DNA for the CDR3 is TGTGCCAGCAGCTTGGGCAGTAGGGAGACCCAGTACTTC.

This clone is a singleton in its sample. V gene TRBV27 combines with J gene TRBJ2-1; 12 nucleotides line up with TRBD2. Germline V CDR1 and CDR2: MNHEY, SMNVEV (reference sequence). The CDR3 runs 14 residues. With 7 bases clipped from V and 7 bases from J, the junction kept 5 bases outside the gene matches. The CDR3: CASKLAGGPNEQFF. The DNA of the CDR3 is TGTGCCAGCAAACTAGCGGGGGGACCGAATGAGCAGTTCTTC.

The chain uses TRBV25-1 and TRBJ2-2; 7 nucleotides line up with TRBD2. J lost 7 bases, V lost 3 bases, and 2 bases had no gene match. Per germline, CDR1 MGHDK and CDR2 SYGVNS. The CDR3 totals 13 residues. The CDR3 region has the DNA TGTGCCAGCAGTGAGGGAGGGTTCGGGGAGCTGTTTTTT. This codes for CASSEGGFGELFF.

The table lists this clone with a count of one. This chain joins TRBV6-5 and TRBJ1-2; D gene ambiguous. V was clipped by 6 bases and J by 8 bases, with 19 bases between them. The CDR3 contains 14 residues. Per germline, CDR1 MNHEY and CDR2 SVGAGI. CDR3 sequence (DNA): TGTGCCAGCAGGGACCCTATTGAGGCGGGGGGCTACACCTTC. Translated: CASRDPIEAGGYTF.

The V call is TRBV5-1, the J call TRBJ2-2; 7 nucleotides align to TRBD1. V dropped 5 bases and J dropped 3; count of bases not matched to a gene: 7. The length of the CDR3 is 15 residues. In germline, CDR1 is SGHRS, CDR2 YFSETQ. The chain's CDR3 is CASREQGLDTGELFF. The DNA of the CDR3 is TGCGCCAGCAGAGAACAGGGGTTGGACACCGGGGAGCTGTTTTTT.

The chain carries TRBV30 and TRBJ1-5, with TRBD1 identical over 11 bases. The CDR3 has 14 residues. Germline CDR1 GTSNPN, CDR2 SVGIG (reference sequence). The junction had 7 bases not matched to a gene; V was cut back by 1 base and J by 11 bases. CDR3 in amino acids: CAWSGTGGWGAQHF. CDR3 nucleotide sequence: TGTGCCTGGAGTGGGACAGGGGGCTGGGGAGCCCAGCATTTT.

This clone was picked up one time. V is TRBV5-5 and J is TRBJ2-1; 11 bases agree with TRBD2. The trim removed 6 bases at V and 5 bases at J, leaving 4 bases unmatched. CDR3 size: 14 residues. Germline lookup yields CDR1 SGHKS and CDR2 YYEKEE (reference sequence). DNA of the CDR3: TGTGCCAGCAACCTACTAGCGGGGGACAATGAGCAGTTCTTC. Protein: CASNLLAGDNEQFF.

This sequence joins TRBV28 and TRBJ2-1, with TRBD1 identical over 9 bases. The CDR3 has 15 residues. CDR1 is MDHEN and CDR2 is SYDVKM in the germline V gene. V gave up 6 bases and J gave up 7 bases; unmatched junction bases: 10. CDR3 in DNA: TGTGCCAGCAGCCCCCCCGGGACAGGGTCTAATGAGCAGTTCTTC. Encoded protein: CASSPPGTGSNEQFF.

CDR3 loop: CASARGQGQGAYEQYF. CDR3 bases: TGTGCCAGCGCTAGGGGGCAAGGACAGGGTGCCTACGAGCAGTACTTC. The chain joins TRBV7-6 to TRBJ2-7; 8 bases fit TRBD1. This CDR3 is built from 16 residues. The ends lost 8 bases at V and 2 bases at J; junction bases unmatched: 14. Germline V CDR1 and CDR2: SGHVS, FNYEAQ.

V gene TRBV13 combines with J gene TRBJ1-1; unclear D gene. There are 16 residues in the CDR3. Trimming pared 2 bases from V and 4 bases from J, leaving 17 bases between. The germline V gene has CDR1 PRHDT and CDR2 FYEKMQ (reference sequence). CDR3 in amino acids: CASSLPPLTGGTEAFF. CDR3 DNA: TGTGCCAGCAGCTTACCCCCCTTGACGGGAGGCACTGAAGCTTTCTTT. Looking up the rest from reference TRBV13 and TRBJ1-1 gives the full variable domain: AAGVIQSPRHLIKEKRETATLKCYPIPRHDTVYWYQQGPGQDPQFLISFYEKMQSDKGSIPDRFSAQQFSDYHSELNMSSLELGDSALYFCASSLPPLTGGTEAFFGQGTRLTVV.

The sample holds one count of this clone. The chain is built from TRBV7-7 and TRBJ2-3, with D unclear. This CDR3 spans 14 amino acids. The germline V and J ends were trimmed by 0 bases and 6 bases, with 10 bases remaining between them. Per the germline V gene, CDR1 is SSHAT and CDR2 is FNYEAQ (reference sequence). The CDR3, as DNA: TGTGCCAGCAGCTTAGCGGCCGCCAATGATACGCAGTATTTT. Translating it yields CASSLAAANDTQYF. The full variable domain, its missing parts supplied by reference TRBV7-7 and TRBJ2-3, is GAGVSQSPRYKVTKRGQDVTLRCDPISSHATLYWYQQALGQGPEFLTYFNYEAQPDKSGLPSDRFSAERPEGSISTLTIQRTEQRDSAMYRCASSLAAANDTQYFGPGTRLTVL.

The chain uses TRBV5-1 and TRBJ2-7; 10 nucleotides match TRBD2. The CDR3 is 18 amino acids. CDR1 and CDR2 from the germline V gene are SGHRS and YFSETQ. Unmatched junction bases numbered 16, after V lost 0 bases and J lost 7 bases. The CDR3 sequence: CASSLVSSGRVAPGEQYF. CDR3 sequence (DNA): TGCGCCAGCAGCTTGGTGTCTAGCGGGAGAGTTGCTCCCGGTGAGCAGTACTTC.

Concerning this clone itself: A read error may produce the germline difference seen at one junction end. The chain uses TRBV6-4 and TRBJ2-2, with 13 positions matching TRBD2. There are 16 residues in the CDR3. Germline lookup yields CDR1 MRHNA and CDR2 SNTAGT. CDR3 residues: CASSAGTSGETGVLFF. Written as DNA, the CDR3 is TGTGCTAGCAGTGCCGGGACTAGCGGGGAAACCGGGGTGCTGTTTTTT.

This chain joins TRBV25-1 and TRBJ2-7; no firm D call. In germline, CDR1 is MGHDK, CDR2 SYGVNS. The CDR3 consists of 11 residues. V was trimmed by 8 bases and J by 3 bases, leaving 8 bases between them. The CDR3 nucleotides are TGTGCCAGCTCCTACAGCTACGAGCAGTACTTC. Protein: CASSYSYEQYF.

The rearrangement uses TRBV7-2 and TRBJ1-6; D perhaps matches TRBD1 (5 bases). Trimming took off 1 base at V and 7 bases at J, with 14 bases between the two ends. There are 16 residues in the CDR3. The germline V gene has CDR1 SGHTA and CDR2 FQGNSA. The CDR3 region is CASSLGGARLNSPLHF. CDR3 in DNA: TGTGCCAGCAGCTTAGGCGGGGCCAGGCTAAATTCACCCCTCCACTTT.